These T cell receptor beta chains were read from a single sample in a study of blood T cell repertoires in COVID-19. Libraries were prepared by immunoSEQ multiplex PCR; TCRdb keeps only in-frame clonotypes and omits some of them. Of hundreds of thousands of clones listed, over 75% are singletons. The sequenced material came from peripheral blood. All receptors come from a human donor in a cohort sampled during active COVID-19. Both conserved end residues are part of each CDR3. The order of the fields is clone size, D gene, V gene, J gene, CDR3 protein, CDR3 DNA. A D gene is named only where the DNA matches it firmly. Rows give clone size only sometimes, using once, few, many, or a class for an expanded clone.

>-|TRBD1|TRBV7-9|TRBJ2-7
CASSYDRGSYEQYF
TGTGCCAGCAGCTACGACAGGGGCTCCTACGAGCAGTACTTC
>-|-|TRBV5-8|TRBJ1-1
CASSLTVNTEAFF
TGTGCCAGCAGCTTAACAGTTAACACTGAAGCTTTCTTT
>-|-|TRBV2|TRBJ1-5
CASSEQQLDQPQHF
TGTGCCAGCAGTGAACAACAGTTAGATCAGCCCCAGCATTTT
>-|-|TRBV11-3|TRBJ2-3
CASSLVADTQYF
TGTGCCAGCAGCTTAGTAGCAGATACGCAGTATTTT
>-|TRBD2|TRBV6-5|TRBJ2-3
CASSWTSGSADTQYF
TGTGCCAGCAGTTGGACTAGCGGGAGTGCAGATACGCAGTATTTT
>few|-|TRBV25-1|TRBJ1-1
CASSYSTEAFF
TGTGCCAGCAGTTATTCCACTGAAGCTTTCTTT
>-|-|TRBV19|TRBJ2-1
CASSIDGVGLYNEQFF
TGTGCCAGTAGTATAGATGGAGTGGGGCTCTACAATGAGCAGTTCTTC
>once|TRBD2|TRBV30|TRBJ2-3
CAWTLGLAGGGADTQYF
TGTGCCTGGACCTTGGGACTAGCGGGGGGCGGCGCAGATACGCAGTATTTT
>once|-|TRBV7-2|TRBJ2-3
CASSLSTRTDTQYF
TGTGCCAGCAGCTTAAGCACCCGCACAGATACGCAGTATTTT
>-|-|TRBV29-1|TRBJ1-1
CSVEDPGSEAFF
TGCAGCGTTGAAGATCCCGGTTCTGAAGCTTTCTTT
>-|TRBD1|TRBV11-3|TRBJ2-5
CASGQAGQETQYF
TGTGCCAGCGGACAGGCTGGTCAAGAGACCCAGTACTTC
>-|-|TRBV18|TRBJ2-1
CASSPGGNSGGGYNEQFF
TGTGCCAGCTCACCGGGGGGAAATAGCGGAGGAGGGTACAATGAGCAGTTCTTC
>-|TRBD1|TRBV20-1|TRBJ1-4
CSAGGLEKLFF
TGCAGTGCAGGGGGCCTTGAAAAACTGTTTTTT
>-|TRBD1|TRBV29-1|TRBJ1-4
CSVDGGGGEKLFF
TGCAGCGTTGATGGAGGGGGCGGTGAAAAACTGTTTTTT
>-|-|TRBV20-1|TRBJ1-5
CSAEGDQPQHF
TGCAGTGCAGAAGGGGATCAGCCCCAGCATTTT
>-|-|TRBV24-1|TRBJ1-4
CATTREGGWRAGATNEKLFF
TGTGCCACCACCCGGGAAGGAGGGTGGCGAGCGGGTGCAACTAATGAAAAACTGTTTTTT
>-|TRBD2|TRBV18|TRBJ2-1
CASSPIQRELGEQFF
TGTGCCAGCTCACCAATCCAGCGGGAGTTGGGTGAGCAGTTCTTC
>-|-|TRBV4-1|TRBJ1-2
CASSQAGRRHGYTF
TGCGCCAGCAGCCAAGCCGGGAGGCGTCATGGCTACACCTTC
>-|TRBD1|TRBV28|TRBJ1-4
CASRGQGTLEKLFF
TGTGCCAGCAGGGGACAGGGGACTCTTGAAAAACTGTTTTTT
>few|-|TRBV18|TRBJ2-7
CASSPRGATYEQYF
TGTGCCAGCTCACCACGCGGGGCGACCTACGAGCAGTACTTC
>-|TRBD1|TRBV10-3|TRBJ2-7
CAISETGTGDEQYF
TGTGCCATCAGTGAGACCGGGACAGGGGACGAGCAGTACTTC
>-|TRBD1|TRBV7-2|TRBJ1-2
CASSLHPRGLGYGYTF
TGTGCCAGCAGCTTACACCCCAGGGGGCTAGGGTATGGCTACACCTTC
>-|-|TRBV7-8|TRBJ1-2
CASSPGAETYGYTF
TGTGCCAGCTCCCCAGGGGCAGAAACCTATGGCTACACCTTC
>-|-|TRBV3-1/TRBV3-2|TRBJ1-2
CASSQRVSNYGYTF
TGTGCCAGCAGCCAACGGGTCTCAAACTATGGCTACACCTTC
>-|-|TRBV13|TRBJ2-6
CASSARGLGANVLTF
TGTGCCAGCAGCGCGAGGGGGTTAGGGGCCAACGTCCTGACTTTC
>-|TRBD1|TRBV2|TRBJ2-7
CASSGDRGLPYEQYF
TGTGCCAGCAGCGGGGACAGGGGGCTCCCCTACGAGCAGTACTTC
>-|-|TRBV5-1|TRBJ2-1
CASSLGITGFLNNEQFF
TGCGCCAGCAGCTTGGGCATCACAGGATTCCTTAACAATGAGCAGTTCTTC
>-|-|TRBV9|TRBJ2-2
CASSVVGVGTGELFF
TGTGCCAGCAGCGTAGTCGGGGTGGGGACCGGGGAGCTGTTTTTT
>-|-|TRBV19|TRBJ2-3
CASSSLGTDTQYF
TGTGCCAGTAGTAGTCTTGGCACAGATACGCAGTATTTT
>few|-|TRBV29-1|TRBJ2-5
CSVGEPETQYF
TGCAGCGTTGGTGAGCCAGAGACCCAGTACTTC
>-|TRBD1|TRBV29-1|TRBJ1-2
CSGPEDREDYGYTF
TGCAGCGGACCCGAGGACAGGGAAGACTATGGCTACACCTTC
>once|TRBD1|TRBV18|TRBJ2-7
CASTGGQAYEQYF
TGTGCCAGCACCGGAGGACAGGCCTACGAGCAGTACTTC
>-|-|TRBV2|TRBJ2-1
CASSVSGVYNEQFF
TGTGCCAGCAGCGTTAGCGGAGTCTACAATGAGCAGTTCTTC
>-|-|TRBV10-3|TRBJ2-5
CAISGQEKVQTQYF
TGTGCCATCAGTGGACAGGAGAAGGTACAGACCCAGTACTTC
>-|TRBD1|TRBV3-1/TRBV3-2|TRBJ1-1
CASSRQGVREAFF
TGTGCCAGCTCCCGCCAGGGGGTTCGTGAAGCTTTCTTT
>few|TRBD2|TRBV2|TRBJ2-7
CASKAGLSGYEQYF
TGTGCCAGCAAAGCGGGACTGTCTGGGTACGAGCAGTACTTC
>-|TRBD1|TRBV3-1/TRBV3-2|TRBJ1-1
CATGIQIKNTEAFF
TGTGCGACAGGGATCCAGATCAAAAACACTGAAGCTTTCTTT
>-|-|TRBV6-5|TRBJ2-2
CASRSVAGELFF
TGTGCCAGCAGGTCTGTAGCCGGGGAGCTGTTTTTT
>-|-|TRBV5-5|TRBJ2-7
CASSTRLNEQYF
TGTGCCAGCAGCACCCGACTAAACGAGCAGTACTTC
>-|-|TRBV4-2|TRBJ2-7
CASSQEGVPYEQYF
TGTGCCAGCAGCCAAGAAGGAGTACCCTACGAGCAGTACTTC
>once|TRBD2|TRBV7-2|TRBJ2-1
CASSLGTSANNEQFF
TGTGCCAGCAGCTTAGGGACTAGCGCGAACAATGAGCAGTTCTTC
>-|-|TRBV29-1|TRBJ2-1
CSVGGEGGEQFF
TGCAGCGTGGGGGGAGAGGGAGGTGAGCAGTTCTTC
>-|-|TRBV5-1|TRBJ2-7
CASSLDGSGGEQYF
TGCGCCAGCAGCCTAGACGGGAGCGGCGGAGAGCAGTACTTC
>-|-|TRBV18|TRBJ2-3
CASSRDSLITDTQYF
TGTGCCAGCTCCCGTGACAGCCTGATCACAGATACGCAGTATTTT
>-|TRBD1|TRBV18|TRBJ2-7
CASSLGQGRTYEQYF
TGTGCCAGCTCTCTTGGACAGGGAAGGACCTACGAGCAGTACTTC
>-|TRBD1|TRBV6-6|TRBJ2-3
CASSFTGGGRTDTQYF
TGTGCCAGCAGTTTCACAGGGGGCGGAAGGACAGATACGCAGTATTTT
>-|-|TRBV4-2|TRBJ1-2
CASSQDLGGGYTF
TGTGCCAGCAGCCAAGACCTGGGGGGAGGCTACACCTTC
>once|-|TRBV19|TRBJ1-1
CASRAGSRTEAFF
TGTGCCAGTAGGGCAGGATCAAGGACTGAAGCTTTCTTT
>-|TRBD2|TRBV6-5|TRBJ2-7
CASRRGEGPSYEQYF
TGTGCCAGCAGACGCGGGGAGGGGCCCTCCTACGAGCAGTACTTC
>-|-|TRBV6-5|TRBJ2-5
CASRIYEGVWETQYF
TGTGCCAGCAGAATTTATGAGGGGGTATGGGAGACCCAGTACTTC
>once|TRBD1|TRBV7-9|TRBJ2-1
CASSPKGTGLGNEQFF
TGTGCCAGCAGCCCTAAGGGGACAGGGCTTGGAAATGAGCAGTTCTTC
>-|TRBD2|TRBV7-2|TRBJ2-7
CASSLVEASGSPRSYEQYF
TGTGCCAGCAGCTTAGTTGAGGCTAGCGGGAGTCCTCGTTCCTACGAGCAGTACTTC
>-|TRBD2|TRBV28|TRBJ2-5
CATGTSVETQYF
TGTGCCACAGGGACTAGCGTGGAGACCCAGTACTTC
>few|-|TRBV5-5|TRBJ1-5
CASRQILNQPQHF
TGTGCCAGCAGACAGATCCTAAATCAGCCCCAGCATTTT
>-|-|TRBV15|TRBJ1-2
CATSRAGQTDGYTF
TGTGCCACCAGCAGGGCAGGACAGACGGATGGCTACACCTTC